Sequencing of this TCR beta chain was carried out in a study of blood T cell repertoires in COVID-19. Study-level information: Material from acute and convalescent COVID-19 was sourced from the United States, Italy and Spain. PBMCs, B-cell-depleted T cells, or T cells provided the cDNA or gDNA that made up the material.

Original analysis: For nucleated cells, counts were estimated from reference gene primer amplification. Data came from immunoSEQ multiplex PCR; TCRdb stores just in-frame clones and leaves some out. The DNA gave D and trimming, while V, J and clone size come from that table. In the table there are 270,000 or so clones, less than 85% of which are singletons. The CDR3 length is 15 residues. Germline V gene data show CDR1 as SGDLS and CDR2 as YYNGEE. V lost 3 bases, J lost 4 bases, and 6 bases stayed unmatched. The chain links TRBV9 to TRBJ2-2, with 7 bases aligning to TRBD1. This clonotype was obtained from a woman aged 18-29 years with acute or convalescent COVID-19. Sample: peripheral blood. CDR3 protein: CASSGYRGSTGELFF. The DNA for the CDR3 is TGTGCCAGCAGCGGCTACAGGGGTAGCACCGGGGAGCTGTTTTTT.